This T cell receptor (beta chain) was captured by sequencing in a study of blood T cells in healthy people across ages. Trimming removed 4 bases at V and 6 bases at J, with 16 bases between. Germline V gives CDR1 SGHRS, CDR2 YFSETQ. The CDR3 totals 14 residues. Then a second PCR, running roughly 7 to 11 cycles, was carried out with a sample-barcoded 5' primer and a J-beta primer mix. Using its own MiXCR run on the 5' RACE reads, TCRdb lists one record per CDR3 protein. The profile shows around 1,000,000 distinct CDR3 sequences, 35% to 40% of them singletons. The TCR sequence derives from a man aged 18-30 years in good health. The rearrangement joins TRBV5-1 to TRBJ1-1; D is possibly TRBD1 (5 bases). Sequencing was performed on blood. The CDR3 is CASSLRQPGSEAFF. In DNA form, the CDR3 reads TGCGCCAGCAGCCTCAGACAGCCTGGTTCTGAAGCTTTCTTT. Drawing the rest from reference TRBV5-1 and TRBJ1-1, the complete variable domain is KAGVTQTPRYLIKTRGQQVTLSCSPISGHRSVSWYQQTPGQGLQFLFEYFSETQRNKGNFPGRFSGRQFSNSRSEMNVSTLELGDSALYLCASSLRQPGSEAFFGQGTRLTVV.